A selection of T cell receptor beta chains follows, all from one sample in a study of T cell repertoires in cytomegalovirus infection. Using its own MiXCR run on the reads, TCRdb lists one record per CDR3 protein. The repertoire has around 490,000 distinct CDR3 sequences, approximately 26% of them found once; the top ten carry about 13%. The specimen was PBMCs. The receptors come from a human donor in good health (CMV status not recorded). Some clones in this sample may be carry-over from other donors' samples. Each CDR3 is given without its conserved first and last residue. Where a row states a size, it is once, few, many or the class of an expanded clone; other rows omit it.

j_gene,v_gene,abundance,CDR3aa
TRBJ1-1,TRBV6-5,.,ASRAPDSPMNTEAF
TRBJ2-1,TRBV6-5,few,ASSPTANYNEQF
TRBJ2-1,TRBV11-3,.,ASTTGGSVDEQF
TRBJ1-6,TRBV25-1,few,ASSDRLTNSPLH
TRBJ1-6,TRBV25-1,few,ASTQGPYNSPLH
TRBJ2-2,TRBV24-1,few,ATRKGDLNTGELF
TRBJ2-5,TRBV6-6,few,ASSHTGGETQY
TRBJ2-6,TRBV6-5,few,ASGTGAFSGANVLT
TRBJ2-5,TRBV12-3/TRBV12-4,.,ASSFMGAYQETQY
TRBJ1-2,TRBV6-8,.,ASRSREYYGYT
TRBJ2-1,TRBV7-9,few,ASSLAGVDQF
TRBJ2-3,TRBV24-1,.,ATSASTRTGSYTDTQY
TRBJ2-6,TRBV24-1,once,ATSDRDRAGANVLT
TRBJ1-6,TRBV12-3/TRBV12-4,.,ASRRGSGSPLH